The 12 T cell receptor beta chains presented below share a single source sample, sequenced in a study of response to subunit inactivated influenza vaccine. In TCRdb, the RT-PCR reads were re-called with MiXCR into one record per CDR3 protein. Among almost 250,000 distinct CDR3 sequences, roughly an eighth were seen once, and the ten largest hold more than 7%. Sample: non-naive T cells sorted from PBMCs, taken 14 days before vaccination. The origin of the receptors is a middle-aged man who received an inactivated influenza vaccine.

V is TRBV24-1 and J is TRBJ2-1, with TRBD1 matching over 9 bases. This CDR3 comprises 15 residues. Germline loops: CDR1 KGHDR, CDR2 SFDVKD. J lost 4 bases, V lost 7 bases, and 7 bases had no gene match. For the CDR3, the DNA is TGTGCCACCAGCGCTCGGGACAGGGTTTACAATGAGCAGTTCTTC. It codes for CATSARDRVYNEQFF.

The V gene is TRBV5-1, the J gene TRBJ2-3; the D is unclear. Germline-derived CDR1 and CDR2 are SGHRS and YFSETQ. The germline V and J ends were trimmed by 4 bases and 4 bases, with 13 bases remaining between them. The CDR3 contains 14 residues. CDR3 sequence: CASSGSTPADTQYF. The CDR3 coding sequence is TGCGCCAGCAGCGGATCAACACCCGCAGATACGCAGTATTTT.

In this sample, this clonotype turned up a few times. In nucleotides, the CDR3 is TGCAGTGCTAGCAACAGGGACCCTACAACTGAGCAGTTCTTC. It specifies CSASNRDPTTEQFF. The chain carries TRBV20-1 and TRBJ2-1; TRBD1 might be the D (6 bases). Looked up from germline, CDR1 is DFQATT and CDR2 is SNEGSKA (reference sequence). Trimming took 3 bases from V and 9 from J, leaving 18 bases between them. The CDR3 totals 14 residues.

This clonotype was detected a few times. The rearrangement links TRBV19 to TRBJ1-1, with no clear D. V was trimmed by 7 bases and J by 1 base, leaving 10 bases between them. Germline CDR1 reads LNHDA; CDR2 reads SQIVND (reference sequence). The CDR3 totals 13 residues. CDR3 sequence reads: CASTPRQNTEAFF. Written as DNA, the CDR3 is TGTGCCAGTACCCCACGACAGAACACTGAAGCTTTCTTT.

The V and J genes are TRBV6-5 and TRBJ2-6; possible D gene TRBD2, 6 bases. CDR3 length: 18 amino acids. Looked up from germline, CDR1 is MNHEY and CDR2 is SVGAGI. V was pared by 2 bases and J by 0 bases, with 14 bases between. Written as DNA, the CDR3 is TGTGCCAGCAGTTACCGGGGCGGGGATGGCTCTGGGGCCAACGTCCTGACTTTC. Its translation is CASSYRGGDGSGANVLTF.

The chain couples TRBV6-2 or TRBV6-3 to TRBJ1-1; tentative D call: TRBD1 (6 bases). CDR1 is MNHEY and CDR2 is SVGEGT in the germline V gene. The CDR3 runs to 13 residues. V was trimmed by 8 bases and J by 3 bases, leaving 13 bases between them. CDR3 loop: CASHFSGDTEAFF. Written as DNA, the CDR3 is TGTGCCAGCCATTTTTCAGGGGACACTGAAGCTTTCTTT.

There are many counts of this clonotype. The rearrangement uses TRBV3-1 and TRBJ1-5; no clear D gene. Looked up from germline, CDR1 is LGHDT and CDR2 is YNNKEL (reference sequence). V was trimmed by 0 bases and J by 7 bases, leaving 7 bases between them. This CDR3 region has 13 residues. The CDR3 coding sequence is TGTGCCAGCAGCCAAGATGTGGGACAGCCCCAGCATTTT. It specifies CASSQDVGQPQHF.

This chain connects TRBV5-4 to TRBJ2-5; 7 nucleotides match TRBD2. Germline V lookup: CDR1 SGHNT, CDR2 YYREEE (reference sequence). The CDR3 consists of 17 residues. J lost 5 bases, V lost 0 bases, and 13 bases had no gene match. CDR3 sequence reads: CASSLGGGGMVRETQYF. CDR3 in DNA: TGTGCCAGCAGCTTGGGTGGCGGGGGTATGGTTCGGGAGACCCAGTACTTC.

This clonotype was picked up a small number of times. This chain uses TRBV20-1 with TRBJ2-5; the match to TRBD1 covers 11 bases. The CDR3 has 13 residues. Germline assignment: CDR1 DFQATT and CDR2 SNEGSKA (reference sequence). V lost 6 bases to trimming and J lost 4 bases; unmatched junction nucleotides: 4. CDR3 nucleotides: TGCAGTGCCCCGGGACAGGGGGTAGAGACCCAGTACTTC. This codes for CSAPGQGVETQYF.

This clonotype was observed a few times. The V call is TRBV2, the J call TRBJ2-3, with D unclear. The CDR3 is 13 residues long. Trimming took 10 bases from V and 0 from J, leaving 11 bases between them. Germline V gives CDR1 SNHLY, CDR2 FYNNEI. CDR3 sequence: CATTKASTDTQYF. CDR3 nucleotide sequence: TGTGCCACCACGAAAGCTAGCACAGATACGCAGTATTTT.

Here the CDR3 DNA reads TGCGCCAGCAGCCCCCGAAGAGCTAGCGGGAGCCATGGGGAGACCCAGTACTTC. Protein product: CASSPRRASGSHGETQYF. The chain couples TRBV4-1 to TRBJ2-5; 10 bases align to TRBD2. Trimming removed 4 bases from V and 5 bases from J; junction bases left unmatched: 16. The germline gives CDR1 MGHRA, CDR2 YSYEKL. The CDR3 totals 18 residues.

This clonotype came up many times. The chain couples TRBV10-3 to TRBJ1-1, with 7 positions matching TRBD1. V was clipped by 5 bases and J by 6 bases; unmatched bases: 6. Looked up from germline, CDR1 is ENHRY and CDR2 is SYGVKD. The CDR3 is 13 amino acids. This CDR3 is CAISTGEVPEAFF. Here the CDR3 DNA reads TGTGCCATCAGTACAGGGGAGGTCCCTGAAGCTTTCTTT.